The present T cell receptor (beta chain) was sequenced within a study of cytotoxic CD8 clonotypes in ibrutinib-treated CLL. The ends were cut back, 4 bases at V and 5 bases at J, with 18 bases in the middle. Germline assignment: CDR1 SGDLS and CDR2 YYNGEE. The CDR3 totals 15 residues. Deep sequencing aimed at 1 in 200,000 to 1 in 1 million T cells' resolution. Sequenced by immunoSEQ multiplex PCR; TCRdb stores in-frame clones only, minus some. The sample carries some 310,000 clones, about 80% recorded once. This clone occurred a few times. Its antigen remains unidentified. Study-wide results and limits: Clonality increased with ibrutinib response but returned toward baseline at progression. Timing of sampling differed between sustained-remission and progressing patients.

This chain uses TRBV9 with TRBJ2-5; tentatively, D is TRBD2 (5 bases). This sequence originates from a human donor with chronic lymphocytic leukemia. Sample: PBMCs, taken before ibrutinib treatment. The CDR3 reads CASSPRVGYGETQYF. The CDR3 nucleotides read TGTGCCAGCAGCCCGAGGGTAGGGTACGGGGAGACCCAGTACTTC.